These 32 T cell receptor beta chains were sequenced from one sample in a study of T-cell memory formation after mild COVID-19. From the 5' RACE reads, TCRdb called clonotypes with MiXCR, one entry per CDR3 protein. The table includes 120,000 or so distinct CDR3 sequences, around 15% detected once. Sequencing was done on a sample of PBMCs or a T cell subset sorted from them (not recorded which). Every receptor here comes from a man younger than 35 who had mild COVID-19 (a few samples of this study predate the infection). Cell type and time point are not known.

V and J are TRBV6-2 or TRBV6-3 and TRBJ1-5; D unclear. The CDR3 is 14 residues long. From germline, CDR1 is MNHEY and CDR2 SVGEGT. Trimming cost V 2 bases and J 5 bases, with 10 bases left between them. The DNA of the CDR3 is TGTGCCAGCAGTTACGGCCAGTACTATCAGCCCCAGCATTTT. This translates into CASSYGQYYQPQHF.

In this sample, this clonotype turned up many times. The chain couples TRBV7-2 to TRBJ2-3; D remains unclear. The germline gives CDR1 SGHTA, CDR2 FQGNSA. The CDR3 totals 13 residues. V shed 5 bases and J shed 6 bases, with 12 bases lying between them. The DNA for the CDR3 is TGTGCCAGCAGCCCGAACCAACGGGATACGCAGTATTTT. The encoded protein is CASSPNQRDTQYF. Based on the CDR3 plus reference TRBV7-2 and TRBJ2-3, the full variable domain is GAGVSQSPSNKVTEKGKDVELRCDPISGHTALYWYRQSLGQGLEFLIYFQGNSAPDKSGLPSDRFSAERTGGSVSTLTIQRTQQEDSAVYLCASSPNQRDTQYFGPGTRLTVL.

This clonotype was recorded a few times. The chain employs TRBV27 and TRBJ2-7; 9 nucleotides align to TRBD2. Germline CDR1 MNHEY, CDR2 SMNVEV (reference sequence). CDR3 size: 15 residues. The ends lost 5 bases at V and 2 bases at J; junction bases unmatched: 7. The CDR3 reads CASSPAGGAPYEQYF. In nucleotides, the CDR3 is TGTGCCAGCAGTCCCGCGGGGGGGGCTCCCTACGAGCAGTACTTC.

The CDR3 DNA is TGCAGCGTTGAACAGGGAAGGGATACGCAGTATTTT. It encodes CSVEQGRDTQYF. The chain links TRBV29-1 to TRBJ2-3; a weak D match, TRBD1 (5 bases). Germline values: CDR1 SQVTM, CDR2 ANQGSEA. Trimming removed 2 bases at V and 6 bases at J, with 9 bases between. The CDR3 has 12 residues.

This clonotype was counted between two and nine times. The chain has TRBV7-6 and TRBJ2-3; possibly TRBD2 for D (5 bases). The CDR3 consists of 14 residues. The ends were cut back, 5 bases at V and 2 bases at J, with 11 bases in the middle. Germline lookup yields CDR1 SGHVS and CDR2 FNYEAQ. Here the CDR3 reads CASSTKGVTDTQYF. The CDR3 DNA reads TGTGCCAGCAGCACGAAGGGAGTCACAGATACGCAGTATTTT.

J is TRBJ1-3 and V is TRBV15; 9 bases align to TRBD1. This CDR3 has 16 residues. With 0 bases clipped from V and 4 bases from J, the junction kept 4 bases outside the gene matches. Germline lookup yields CDR1 LNHNV and CDR2 YYDKDF (reference sequence). CDR3 DNA sequence: TGTGCCACCAGCAGAGAACAGGGGGCGTTGGGAAACACCATATATTTT. It codes for CATSREQGALGNTIYF.

This clonotype has only a few counts. The gene calls are TRBV30 and TRBJ2-3; no definite D call. The germline gives CDR1 GTSNPN, CDR2 SVGIG (reference sequence). V was pared by 5 bases and J by 6 bases, with 12 bases between. The CDR3 contains 12 residues. CDR3 loop: CAWGPRRDTQYF. Here the CDR3 DNA reads TGTGCCTGGGGACCACGGCGGGATACGCAGTATTTT.

This clonotype appeared many times. This chain joins TRBV5-1 and TRBJ2-7, with D uncertain. The CDR3 covers 13 residues. The germline V and J ends were trimmed by 0 bases and 4 bases, with 8 bases remaining between them. The germline CDR1 and CDR2 sequences are SGHRS and YFSETQ. The CDR3 DNA is TGCGCCAGCAGCTTGGTGGGCGAGTACGAGCAGTACTTC. Protein sequence: CASSLVGEYEQYF.

V and J are TRBV10-3 and TRBJ1-2; D not certain. CDR1 ENHRY and CDR2 SYGVKD come from the germline V gene. The CDR3 covers 12 residues. Trimming removed 11 bases at V and 3 bases at J, with 13 bases between. The DNA for the CDR3 is TGTGCCTCACCCTCCGGCTACTATGGCTACACCTTC. The encoded protein is CASPSGYYGYTF.

The chain joins TRBV3-1 to TRBJ1-2; possibly TRBD1 for D (6 bases). Looked up from germline, CDR1 is LGHDT and CDR2 is YNNKEL (reference sequence). This CDR3 has 12 residues. Trimming pared 1 base from V and 13 bases from J, leaving 13 bases between. The CDR3 loop is CASSQAIRGITF. CDR3 sequence (DNA): TGTGCCAGCAGCCAAGCAATCAGGGGAATCACCTTC. Full variable domain (remainder filled in from reference TRBV3-1 and TRBJ1-2): DTAVSQTPKYLVTQMGNDKSIKCEQNLGHDTMYWYKQDSKKFLKIMFSYNNKELIINETVPNRFSPKSPDKAHLNLHINSLELGDSAVYFCASSQAIRGITFGSGTRLTVV.

The chain joins TRBV20-1 to TRBJ2-7, with 7 bases fitting TRBD2. CDR1 and CDR2 (germline): DFQATT, SNEGSKA (reference sequence). The CDR3 is made up of 13 amino acids. The CDR3 DNA reads as TGCAGTGCTTTGCGAGCGGGGCCGGAGATCGCGCACGTC. It is translated as CSALRAGPEIAHV.

Worth noting for this clonotype: A much larger clonotype is one base distant, so this may be a read error. CDR3: CASSLTRGVYGPIQYF. The CDR3 nucleotides read TGTGCCAGCAGCTTGACTAGAGGGGTTTACGGTCCCATTCAGTACTTC. The chain has TRBV7-9 and TRBJ2-4; D is perhaps TRBD2 (6 bases). Looked up from germline, CDR1 is SEHNR and CDR2 is FQNEAQ (reference sequence). V lost 3 bases and J 9 bases, leaving 21 bases between the germline ends. The length of the CDR3 is 16 residues.

The rearrangement uses TRBV5-1 and TRBJ1-2; D unclear. The CDR3 totals 14 residues. Trimming took 0 bases from V and 5 from J, leaving 11 bases between them. CDR1 and CDR2 (germline): SGHRS, YFSETQ. The CDR3 coding sequence is TGCGCCAGCAGCTTGGACGGCACCGGGTATGGCTACACCTTC. This gives the protein CASSLDGTGYGYTF.

The V and J genes are TRBV12-3 or TRBV12-4 and TRBJ1-1, with unresolved D. The CDR3 is 14 amino acids. The V end was cut by 6 bases, the J end by 1 base, with 12 bases between. CDR3 sequence (DNA): TGTGCCAGCAGGGGGAACCAGACGAACACTGAAGCTTTCTTT. This sequence encodes CASRGNQTNTEAFF.

CDR3 DNA: TGCGCCAGCAGCTCCTCTCCGGGAACTGAAGCTTTCTTT. Its translation: CASSSSPGTEAFF. The gene calls are TRBV5-1 and TRBJ1-1; no clear D. This CDR3 comprises 13 residues. The V and J ends lost 3 bases and 5 bases respectively, with 11 bases between them. Germline CDR1 and CDR2: SGHRS and YFSETQ.

The chain carries TRBV6-5 and TRBJ1-1, with 8 bases that match TRBD1. Losses at the gene ends were 6 bases for V and 3 bases for J; bases not matched to a gene: 9. Looked up from germline, CDR1 is MNHEY and CDR2 is SVGAGI. The CDR3 is made up of 15 amino acids. The CDR3 coding sequence is TGTGCCAGCAGCTGGCGAACAGGGGGGCACACTGAAGCTTTCTTT. Translated: CASSWRTGGHTEAFF.

This clonotype came up a few times. The rearrangement joins TRBV7-9 to TRBJ2-3; D is uncertain. Germline V gene sequence: CDR1 SEHNR, CDR2 FQNEAQ (reference sequence). The CDR3 length is 15 residues. V was trimmed by 1 base and J by 1 base, leaving 9 bases between them. DNA of the CDR3: TGTGCCAGCAGCTTAGTGATTGGCCGCACAGATACGCAGTATTTT. The encoded protein is CASSLVIGRTDTQYF.

The table lists this clonotype with many counts. This sequence joins TRBV7-2 and TRBJ2-3; D gene ambiguous. From germline, CDR1 is SGHTA and CDR2 FQGNSA. V lost 6 bases and J lost 6, with 16 bases in between. The CDR3 is 14 amino acids. CDR3 amino acids: CASRLMSGSDTQYF. CDR3 coding DNA: TGTGCCAGCAGATTGATGTCGGGTAGTGATACGCAGTATTTT.

This clonotype was counted only a few times. This chain links TRBV11-2 with TRBJ1-1; D is uncertain. Per the germline V gene, CDR1 is SGHAT and CDR2 is FQNNGV. V lost 4 bases and J 5 bases, leaving 11 bases between the germline ends. CDR3 length equals 13 residues. The CDR3 here is CASSSTERTEAFF. The CDR3 DNA follows: TGTGCCAGCAGCTCCACGGAGAGGACTGAAGCTTTCTTT.

This chain links TRBV7-9 with TRBJ2-1; TRBD2 agrees at 7 bases. Germline V gene sequence: CDR1 SEHNR, CDR2 FQNEAQ (reference sequence). This CDR3 has 17 amino acids. Losses at the gene ends were 5 bases for V and 2 bases for J; bases not matched to a gene: 12. The CDR3 region is CASSVLGRAGTYNEQFF. In nucleotides, the CDR3 is TGTGCCAGCAGCGTCCTCGGACGAGCGGGGACCTACAATGAGCAGTTCTTC.

The chain carries TRBV5-1 and TRBJ2-5, with 8 nucleotides matching TRBD2. The length of the CDR3 is 15 residues. Germline CDR1 is SGHRS and CDR2 is YFSETQ. V was clipped by 1 base and J by 0 bases; unmatched bases: 2. CDR3 nucleotides: TGCGCCAGCAGCTTGCAAGCGGGGGACCAAGAGACCCAGTACTTC. Translation gives CASSLQAGDQETQYF.

The rearrangement uses TRBV7-2 and TRBJ1-4; TRBD1 aligns across 8 bases. Germline CDR1 reads SGHTA; CDR2 reads FQGNSA. V was pared by 1 base and J by 7 bases, with 5 bases of the junction left unmatched. This CDR3 is 15 amino acids long. CDR3 nucleotide sequence: TGTGCCAGCAGCTTAGGGACAGGGCTTAGTGAAAAACTGTTTTTT. This sequence encodes CASSLGTGLSEKLFF.

The chain links TRBV20-1 to TRBJ2-1; TRBD2 matches at 8 bases. This CDR3 region has 13 residues. The germline gives CDR1 DFQATT, CDR2 SNEGSKA (reference sequence). The CDR3 here is CSLSGGPRNEQFF. The CDR3 bases are TGCAGCCTCTCGGGGGGGCCGAGAAATGAGCAGTTCTTC.

The V call is TRBV24-1, the J call TRBJ2-3, with D perhaps assigned TRBD1 or TRBD2 (5 bases each). Trimming removed 3 bases from V and 9 bases from J, with 12 bases in between. The CDR3 has 13 residues. The germline V gene encodes CDR1 KGHDR and CDR2 SFDVKD. The CDR3 protein is CATSDGSGRTQYF. As DNA, the CDR3 is TGTGCCACCAGTGATGGGTCGGGACGCACGCAGTATTTT.

This clonotype turned up a few times. The V and J genes are TRBV7-3 and TRBJ2-1, with 12 bases that match TRBD2. V lost 5 bases to trimming and J lost 9 bases; unmatched junction nucleotides: 8. The germline gives CDR1 SGHTA, CDR2 FQGTGA. The CDR3 sequence is 15 residues long. DNA for the CDR3: TGTGCCAGCAGCATCAGACTAGCGGGGGAGAGTGAGCAGTTCTTC. This encodes CASSIRLAGESEQFF.

Ten or more counts support this clonotype. The chain joins TRBV5-1 to TRBJ2-3; 15 bases are shared with TRBD2. J lost 3 bases, V lost 4 bases, and 6 bases had no gene match. CDR3 length: 17 amino acids. In germline, CDR1 is SGHRS, CDR2 YFSETQ. The CDR3 bases are TGCGCCAGCAGCCGGCGGACTAGCGGGGGGGATACAGATACGCAGTATTTT. Translating it yields CASSRRTSGGDTDTQYF.

There are many counts of this clonotype. The genes are TRBV5-4 and TRBJ2-1; no firm D call. Trimming took 3 bases from V and 7 from J, leaving 14 bases between them. CDR1 and CDR2 from the germline V gene are SGHNT and YYREEE (reference sequence). There are 14 residues in the CDR3. The CDR3 nucleotides are TGTGCCAGCAGCTCGACTGCCCGATTTAATGAGCAGTTCTTC. Its translation: CASSSTARFNEQFF. The full variable domain, its missing parts supplied by reference TRBV5-4 and TRBJ2-1, is ETGVTQSPTHLIKTRGQQVTLRCSSQSGHNTVSWYQQALGQGPQFIFQYYREEENGRGNFPPRFSGLQFPNYSSELNVNALELDDSALYLCASSSTARFNEQFFGPGTRLTVL.

This clonotype was counted many times. The rearrangement uses TRBV5-1 and TRBJ2-6; perhaps TRBD1 as D (6 bases). V lost 4 bases, J lost 4 bases, and 15 bases lay in between. This CDR3 has 16 residues. Germline CDR1 and CDR2: SGHRS and YFSETQ. CDR3 bases: TGCGCCAGCAGCCTGGACAGTTCAGTCGGGGCCAACGTCCTGACTTTC. Protein: CASSLDSSVGANVLTF.

This clonotype turned up a few times. The chain is built from TRBV2 and TRBJ2-3; the D is unclear. V dropped 8 bases and J dropped 1 base, with 13 bases sitting between them. The CDR3 consists of 14 residues. Germline CDR1 reads SNHLY; CDR2 reads FYNNEI. The CDR3 region is CASQARTRTDTQYF. DNA for the CDR3: TGTGCCAGCCAGGCCCGAACACGCACAGATACGCAGTATTTT.

The V call is TRBV10-3, the J call TRBJ1-6; D remains ambiguous. Germline lookup yields CDR1 ENHRY and CDR2 SYGVKD. The length of the CDR3 is 11 residues. V shed 5 bases and J shed 14 bases, with 10 bases lying between them. The CDR3 loop reads CAISRPGALHF. The CDR3 coding sequence is TGTGCCATCAGTAGGCCCGGAGCCCTCCACTTT.

The gene calls are TRBV24-1 and TRBJ2-1; D is ambiguous. In germline, CDR1 is KGHDR, CDR2 SFDVKD. The CDR3 is 14 residues long. With 6 bases removed from V and 0 bases from J, the gap between germline ends came to 8 bases. The CDR3 loop is CATSPFGSYNEQFF. The DNA for the CDR3 is TGTGCCACCAGTCCCTTTGGCTCCTACAATGAGCAGTTCTTC.

This clonotype appeared a few times. J is TRBJ2-3 and V is TRBV27; TRBD2 aligns across 7 bases. Germline loops: CDR1 MNHEY, CDR2 SMNVEV (reference sequence). The CDR3 runs to 15 residues. The junction had 10 bases not matched to a gene; V was cut back by 5 bases and J by 5 bases. In DNA form, the CDR3 reads TGTGCCAGCAGTATCCGTGAGGGGAGGGGAGATACGCAGTATTTT. It codes for CASSIREGRGDTQYF.